A single sample gave rise to the 12 T cell receptor beta chains below, sequenced in a study of OX40 agonist ivuxolimab in advanced cancers. The repertoire was sequenced with immunoSEQ multiplex PCR; TCRdb's copy has only in-frame clones and lacks some. The sample contains about 79,000 clones, 88% of which appear only once. Sequencing was performed on CD4+ or CD8+ T cells sorted from blood, taken in a trial of the OX40 agonist ivuxolimab. Receptors were obtained from an adult with an advanced solid tumor such as melanoma, head and neck, liver or kidney cancer.

The DNA for the CDR3 is TGTGCCAGCAGCGTAGCGTTGCAGGGAGAAGGAGAAAAACTGTTTTTT. It specifies CASSVALQGEGEKLFF. This chain connects TRBV9 to TRBJ1-4; perhaps TRBD1 as D (5 bases). Looked up from germline, CDR1 is SGDLS and CDR2 is YYNGEE. The CDR3 length is 16 residues. V was pared by 0 bases and J by 8 bases, with 17 bases between.

The chain is built from TRBV11-2 and TRBJ1-5; D perhaps matches TRBD1 (5 bases). V lost 3 bases and J 1 base, leaving 10 bases between the germline ends. The CDR3 spans 15 residues. Germline CDR1 and CDR2: SGHAT and FQNNGV. CDR3 nucleotide sequence: TGTGCCAGCAGCTTGGGGGGTAGGAGCAATCAGCCCCAGCATTTT. Translation: CASSLGGRSNQPQHF.

This chain connects TRBV5-1 to TRBJ1-1; 8 nucleotides align to TRBD1. The CDR3 is 15 residues long. Looked up from germline, CDR1 is SGHRS and CDR2 is YFSETQ. V lost 4 bases to trimming and J lost 1 base; unmatched junction nucleotides: 6. CDR3 sequence reads: CASSRGQGPNTEAFF. The DNA for the CDR3 is TGCGCCAGCAGCAGAGGACAGGGACCGAACACTGAAGCTTTCTTT.

Only one count was recorded for this clone. The genes are TRBV7-9 and TRBJ2-4; TRBD2 matches 8 bases. The CDR3 contains 17 residues. CDR1 and CDR2 (germline): SEHNR, FQNEAQ (reference sequence). J lost 3 bases, V lost 4 bases, and 11 bases had no gene match. CDR3 bases: TGTGCCAGCAGCTCCTGGACGGGGGGGTTTGGCAAAAACATTCAGTACTTC. This codes for CASSSWTGGFGKNIQYF.

The table lists this clone with a few counts. The chain couples TRBV18 to TRBJ2-7; D unclear. Germline-derived CDR1 and CDR2 are KGHSH and LQKENI. The CDR3 totals 16 residues. V dropped 3 bases and J dropped 2 bases, with 17 bases sitting between them. CDR3 sequence: CASSPTASPLTYEQYF. The CDR3 DNA reads as TGTGCCAGCTCACCCACCGCCTCCCCCCTTACCTACGAGCAGTACTTC.

The rearrangement links TRBV30 to TRBJ1-5; D is uncertain. The CDR3 consists of 13 residues. Trimming removed 1 base at V and 4 bases at J, with 8 bases between. Germline assignment: CDR1 GTSNPN and CDR2 SVGIG (reference sequence). CDR3 amino acids: CAWSGGWNQPQHF. The DNA of the CDR3 is TGTGCCTGGAGTGGGGGATGGAATCAGCCCCAGCATTTT.

V gene TRBV6-1 combines with J gene TRBJ1-5; D not resolved. Germline assignment: CDR1 MNHNS and CDR2 SASEGT. The CDR3 has 15 residues. Trimming removed 1 base from V and 4 bases from J, with 11 bases in between. CDR3 amino acids: CASSEGRGINQPQHF. The CDR3 DNA is TGTGCCAGCAGTGAAGGGCGTGGGATTAATCAGCCCCAGCATTTT.

The CDR3 DNA reads TGTGCCACCAGCAGAGTGTCTAGCGGGCAAGAGACCCAGTACTTC. It codes for CATSRVSSGQETQYF. The chain combines TRBV15 with TRBJ2-5; TRBD2 agrees at 8 bases. This CDR3 region has 15 residues. Germline V gene sequence: CDR1 LNHNV, CDR2 YYDKDF (reference sequence). J was trimmed by 2 bases and V by 1 base; bases with no gene match: 3. Variable domain in full (rest from reference TRBV15 and TRBJ2-5): DAMVIQNPRYQVTQFGKPVTLSCSQTLNHNVMYWYQQKSSQAPKLLFHYYDKDFNNEADTPDNFQSRRPNTSFCFLDIRSPGLGDTAMYLCATSRVSSGQETQYFGPGTRLLVL.

The chain recombines TRBV9 with TRBJ2-2; 7 bases match TRBD2. Germline CDR1 SGDLS, CDR2 YYNGEE. The CDR3 covers 14 residues. The junction had 11 bases not matched to a gene; V was cut back by 9 bases and J by 6 bases. CDR3 in DNA: TGTGCCAACCTTGGCAGCGGGAAGGCCGGGGAGCTGTTTTTT. Protein product: CANLGSGKAGELFF.

The rearrangement links TRBV25-1 to TRBJ2-2; maybe TRBD1 (6 bases). Trimming pared 1 base from V and 4 bases from J, leaving 13 bases between. Germline V gene data show CDR1 as MGHDK and CDR2 as SYGVNS. The CDR3 totals 16 residues. The CDR3 sequence: CASSESGRGSTGELFF. CDR3 bases: TGTGCCAGCAGTGAATCGGGCAGGGGTAGCACCGGGGAGCTGTTTTTT.

This clone has a single count. The chain carries TRBV9 and TRBJ2-1; D tentatively fits TRBD1 or TRBD2 (5 bases each). With 3 bases removed from V and 2 bases from J, the gap between germline ends came to 15 bases. Per the germline V gene, CDR1 is SGDLS and CDR2 is YYNGEE. The CDR3 sequence is 16 residues long. As DNA, the CDR3 is TGTGCCAGCAGCGCCCTCGGGGCTGCGGCCTACAATGAGCAGTTCTTC. It specifies CASSALGAAAYNEQFF.

V and J are TRBV5-1 and TRBJ1-3; tentative D call: TRBD1 (5 bases). The CDR3 runs to 15 residues. Trimming stripped 3 bases from V and 2 bases from J, with 12 bases between. CDR1 and CDR2 (germline): SGHRS, YFSETQ. The CDR3 DNA sequence: TGCGCCAGCAGCTCTGGGGCCTTGGCTGGAAACACCATATATTTT. This translates into CASSSGALAGNTIYF. Drawing the rest from reference TRBV5-1 and TRBJ1-3, the complete variable domain is KAGVTQTPRYLIKTRGQQVTLSCSPISGHRSVSWYQQTPGQGLQFLFEYFSETQRNKGNFPGRFSGRQFSNSRSEMNVSTLELGDSALYLCASSSGALAGNTIYFGEGSWLTVV.